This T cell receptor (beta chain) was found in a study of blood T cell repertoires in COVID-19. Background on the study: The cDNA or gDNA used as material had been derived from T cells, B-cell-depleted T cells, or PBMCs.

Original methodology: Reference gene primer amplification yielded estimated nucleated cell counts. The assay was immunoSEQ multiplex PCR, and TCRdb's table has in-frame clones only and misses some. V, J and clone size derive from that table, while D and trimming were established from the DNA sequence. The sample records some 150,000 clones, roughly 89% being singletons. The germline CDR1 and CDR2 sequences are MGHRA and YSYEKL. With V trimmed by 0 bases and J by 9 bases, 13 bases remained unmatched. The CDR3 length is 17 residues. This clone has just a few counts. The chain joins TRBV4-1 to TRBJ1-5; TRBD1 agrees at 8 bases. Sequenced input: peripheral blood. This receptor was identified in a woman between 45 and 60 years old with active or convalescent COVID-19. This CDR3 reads CASSQEGTQGGIPPQHF. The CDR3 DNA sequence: TGCGCCAGCAGCCAAGAGGGAACACAGGGGGGGATTCCGCCCCAGCATTTT.